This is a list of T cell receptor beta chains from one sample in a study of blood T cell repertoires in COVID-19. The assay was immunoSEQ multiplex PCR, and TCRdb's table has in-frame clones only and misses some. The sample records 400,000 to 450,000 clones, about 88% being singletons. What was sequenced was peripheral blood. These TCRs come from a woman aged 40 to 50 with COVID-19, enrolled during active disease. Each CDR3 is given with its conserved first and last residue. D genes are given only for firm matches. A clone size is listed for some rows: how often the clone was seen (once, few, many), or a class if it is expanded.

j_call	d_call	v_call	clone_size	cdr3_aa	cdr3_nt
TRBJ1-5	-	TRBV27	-	CASSQARSQPQHF	TGTGCCAGCAGTCAGGCGCGTAGTCAGCCCCAGCATTTT
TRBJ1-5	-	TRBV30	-	CAWSTDSNQPQHF	TGTGCCTGGAGTACAGATAGCAATCAGCCCCAGCATTTT
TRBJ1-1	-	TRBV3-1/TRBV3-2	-	CASSQGRGRVAEAFF	TGTGCCAGCAGCCAAGGCCGGGGAAGAGTCGCGGAAGCTTTCTTT
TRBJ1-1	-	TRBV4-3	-	CASSQDSGIGSEAFF	TGCGCCAGCAGCCAAGATTCAGGGATCGGAAGTGAAGCTTTCTTT
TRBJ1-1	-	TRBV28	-	CASSLVTRNTEAFF	TGTGCCAGCAGTTTAGTGACTCGGAACACTGAAGCTTTCTTT
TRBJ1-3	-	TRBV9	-	CASSVEAGAGNTIYF	TGTGCCAGCAGCGTAGAGGCAGGGGCTGGAAACACCATATATTTT
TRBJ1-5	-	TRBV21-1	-	CASTGRTGYRNQPQHF	TGTGCCAGCACGGGGAGGACAGGGTATCGAAATCAGCCCCAGCATTTT
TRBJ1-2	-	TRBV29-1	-	CSVDPRQLDYGYTF	TGCAGCGTTGATCCCAGGCAGCTTGACTATGGCTACACCTTC
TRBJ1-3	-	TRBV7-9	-	CASSHPGLLTGNTIYF	TGTGCCAGCAGCCATCCGGGACTATTAACAGGAAACACCATATATTTT
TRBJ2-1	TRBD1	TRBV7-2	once	CASRTDRGNYNEQFF	TGTGCCAGCAGAACAGACAGGGGCAATTACAATGAGCAGTTCTTC
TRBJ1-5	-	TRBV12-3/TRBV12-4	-	CASSSGYQPQHF	TGTGCCAGCAGTTCAGGGTATCAGCCCCAGCATTTT
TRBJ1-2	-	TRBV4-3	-	CASSQDIRKANYGYTF	TGCGCCAGCAGCCAAGATATCAGGAAAGCTAACTATGGCTACACCTTC
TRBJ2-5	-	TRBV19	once	CASSTQGSETQYF	TGTGCCAGTAGTACCCAGGGGTCGGAGACCCAGTACTTC
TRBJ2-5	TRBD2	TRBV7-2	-	CASSLGVRGAGETQYF	TGTGCCAGCAGCTTAGGAGTGCGGGGGGCGGGAGAGACCCAGTACTTC
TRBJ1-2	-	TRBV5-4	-	CASSLVADNYGYTF	TGTGCCAGCAGCTTGGTCGCGGATAACTATGGCTACACCTTC
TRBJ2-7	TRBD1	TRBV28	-	CASSYPGQGSYEQYF	TGTGCCAGCAGTTATCCGGGACAGGGAAGCTACGAGCAGTACTTC
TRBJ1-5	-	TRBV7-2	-	CAAGGDQPQHF	TGTGCCGCCGGGGGGGATCAGCCCCAGCATTTT
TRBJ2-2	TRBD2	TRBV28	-	CASSYGGIRELFF	TGTGCCAGCAGTTACGGGGGGATCAGGGAGCTGTTTTTT
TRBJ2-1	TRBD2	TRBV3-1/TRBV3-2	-	CASRRTSGGNEQFF	TGTGCCAGCAGGCGGACTAGCGGGGGCAATGAGCAGTTCTTC
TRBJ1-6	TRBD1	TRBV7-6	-	CASSLGGQGDSPLHF	TGTGCCAGCAGCTTGGGGGGACAGGGGGATTCACCCCTCCACTTT
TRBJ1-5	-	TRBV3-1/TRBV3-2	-	CASSGTLLLGPQHF	TGTGCCAGCAGCGGGACACTCCTATTAGGGCCCCAGCATTTT
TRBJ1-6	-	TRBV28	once	CASSLIDSNSPLHF	TGTGCCAGCAGCTTGATAGACAGCAATTCACCCCTCCACTTT
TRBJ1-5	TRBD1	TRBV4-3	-	CASSQERQGHQPQHF	TGCGCCAGCAGCCAGGAGAGACAGGGGCATCAGCCCCAGCATTTT
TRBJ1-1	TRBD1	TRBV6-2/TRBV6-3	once	CASSDTGQASTEAFF	TGTGCCAGCAGCGACACCGGACAGGCCAGCACTGAAGCTTTCTTT
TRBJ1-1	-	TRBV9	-	CASSPRDTWGTEAFF	TGTGCCAGCAGCCCCCGGGACACTTGGGGCACTGAAGCTTTCTTT
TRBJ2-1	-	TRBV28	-	CASSLLANEQFF	TGTGCCAGCAGTTTATTAGCAAATGAGCAGTTCTTC
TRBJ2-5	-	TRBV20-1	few	CSARHQETQYF	TGCAGTGCTAGACATCAAGAGACCCAGTACTTC
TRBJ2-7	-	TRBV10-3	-	CAISEESESYEQYF	TGTGCCATCAGTGAAGAGTCCGAATCCTACGAGCAGTACTTC
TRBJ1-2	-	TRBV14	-	CASSPDFYGYTF	TGTGCCAGCAGCCCAGACTTCTATGGCTACACCTTC
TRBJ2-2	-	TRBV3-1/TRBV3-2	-	CASSALRGTGNTGELFF	TGTGCCAGCAGCGCGCTTCGGGGGACCGGCAACACCGGGGAGCTGTTTTTT
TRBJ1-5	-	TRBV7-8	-	CASSLGARVNLYQPQHF	TGTGCCAGCAGCTTAGGCGCCAGGGTTAATCTTTATCAGCCCCAGCATTTT
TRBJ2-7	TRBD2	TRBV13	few	CASSSSGGPRYEQYF	TGTGCCAGCAGTTCGAGCGGGGGCCCGCGCTACGAGCAGTACTTC
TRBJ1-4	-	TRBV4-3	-	CASSPQGRGEKLFF	TGCGCCAGCAGCCCTCAGGGGAGGGGGGAAAAACTGTTTTTT
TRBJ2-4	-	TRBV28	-	CASSSTGGVRLKNIQYF	TGTGCCAGCAGTTCCACCGGGGGAGTACGACTCAAAAACATTCAGTACTTC
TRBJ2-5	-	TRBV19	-	CASSIGTTQETQYF	TGTGCCAGTAGTATCGGGACAACCCAAGAGACCCAGTACTTC
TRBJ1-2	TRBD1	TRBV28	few	CASSSTLSTGDYGYTF	TGTGCCAGCAGTTCAACCTTATCAACAGGGGACTATGGCTACACCTTC
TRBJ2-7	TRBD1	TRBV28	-	CASRTTGGSYEQYF	TGTGCCAGCAGAACCACAGGGGGCTCCTACGAGCAGTACTTC